Following are 30 T cell receptor beta chains from one sample sequenced in a study of T cell responses to AZD1222 COVID-19 vaccine. Generated by immunoSEQ multiplex PCR, the TCRdb table keeps only in-frame clones and is missing some. The sample lists 180,000 or so clones; around nine tenths were seen once. The sample here was peripheral blood, taken 28 days after the second AZD1222 dose. The source is an adult who received the AZD1222 COVID-19 vaccine.

The V and J genes are TRBV18 and TRBJ1-1; 7 nucleotides match TRBD1. The V segment lost 3 bases and the J segment 1 base; nucleotides outside the gene matches: 8. Germline CDR1 reads KGHSH; CDR2 reads LQKENI. This CDR3 spans 16 amino acids. The CDR3 loop reads CASSPALTGANTEAFF. The CDR3 nucleotides read TGTGCCAGCTCACCCGCACTAACAGGGGCGAACACTGAAGCTTTCTTT.

This clone was observed a single time. Other DNA sequences from this sample encode an identical CDR3 as well. This chain uses TRBV28 with TRBJ2-7; 8 bases are a match to TRBD2. V dropped 6 bases and J dropped 0; count of bases not matched to a gene: 4. The germline V gene encodes CDR1 MDHEN and CDR2 SYDVKM. The CDR3 length is 14 residues. The CDR3 loop reads CASRTGGSSYEQYF. In nucleotides, the CDR3 is TGTGCCAGCAGAACGGGGGGGAGCTCCTACGAGCAGTACTTC.

The chain joins TRBV3-1 (or the pseudogene TRBV3-2) to TRBJ2-1; 9 positions match TRBD1. Germline lookup yields CDR1 LGHDT and CDR2 YNNKEL (reference sequence). The CDR3 sequence is 15 residues long. V shed 3 bases and J 7 bases; nucleotides not matched to a gene: 7. The CDR3 bases are TGTGCCAGCAGCCATCCCGGGACAGGGAAAAATGAGCAGTTCTTC. Protein sequence: CASSHPGTGKNEQFF.

This clone was counted a few times. The rearrangement joins TRBV6-1 to TRBJ2-5, with D perhaps TRBD1 (6 bases). Germline CDR1 reads MNHNS; CDR2 reads SASEGT. Between the trimmed V and J ends, which lost 3 bases and 4 bases, there was a span of 15 bases. The CDR3 loop spans 15 amino acids. CDR3 in amino acids: CASSEPQGGLETQYF. CDR3 in DNA: TGTGCCAGCAGTGAGCCACAGGGTGGGCTAGAGACCCAGTACTTC.

The rearrangement links TRBV6-1 to TRBJ1-1; D remains ambiguous. Germline CDR1 MNHNS, CDR2 SASEGT. V lost 2 bases and J lost 4, with 5 bases in between. The CDR3 is 12 residues long. CDR3 DNA sequence: TGTGCCAGCAGTGAACTTAGCACTGAAGCTTTCTTT. Translating gives CASSELSTEAFF.

The table lists this clone with a count of one. The chain recombines TRBV5-1 with TRBJ2-5; D gene uncertain. CDR1 and CDR2 (germline): SGHRS, YFSETQ. The CDR3 loop spans 15 amino acids. Trimming cost V 0 bases and J 5 bases, with 14 bases left between them. The CDR3 protein is CASSLDGPVRETQYF. As DNA, the CDR3 is TGCGCCAGCAGCTTGGATGGACCAGTTCGGGAGACCCAGTACTTC.

This clone showed up just a few times. The J gene is TRBJ1-6, the V gene TRBV18, with D uncertain. The CDR3 loop spans 13 amino acids. V was shortened by 6 bases and J by 10 bases, with 13 bases between the two germline ends. Looked up from germline, CDR1 is KGHSH and CDR2 is LQKENI. In DNA form, the CDR3 reads TGTGCCAGCTCTGAGTACCGGGAATCACCCCTCCACTTT. It is translated as CASSEYRESPLHF.

J is TRBJ2-1 and V is TRBV5-1; 7 bases match TRBD2. The germline CDR1 and CDR2 sequences are SGHRS and YFSETQ. Unmatched junction bases numbered 14, after V lost 0 bases and J lost 8 bases. CDR3 size: 17 residues. The CDR3 spells CASSLGLGGGVRDEQFF. The CDR3 nucleotides read TGCGCCAGCAGCTTGGGCCTCGGGGGAGGGGTCAGGGATGAGCAGTTCTTC. The full variable domain, completed using reference TRBV5-1 and TRBJ2-1, is KAGVTQTPRYLIKTRGQQVTLSCSPISGHRSVSWYQQTPGQGLQFLFEYFSETQRNKGNFPGRFSGRQFSNSRSEMNVSTLELGDSALYLCASSLGLGGGVRDEQFFGPGTRLTVL.

This rearrangement joins TRBV7-9 to TRBJ1-5; D gene uncertain. The CDR3 is 12 amino acids. V gave up 5 bases and J gave up 3 bases, with 5 bases separating them. The germline gives CDR1 SEHNR, CDR2 FQNEAQ (reference sequence). DNA of the CDR3: TGTGCCAGCAGCATGATCAATCAGCCCCAGCATTTT. Translating gives CASSMINQPQHF.

V is TRBV5-5 and J is TRBJ2-1; possible D gene TRBD2, 6 bases. V was trimmed by 2 bases and J by 5 bases, leaving 17 bases between them. CDR1 is SGHKS, CDR2 YYEKEE, per germline (reference sequence). CDR3 length: 16 amino acids. In DNA form, the CDR3 reads TGTGCCAGCAGCTTCGGCCGACTAGATCTCGACAATGAGCAGTTCTTC. It translates to CASSFGRLDLDNEQFF.

The gene calls are TRBV30 and TRBJ2-7, with 7 positions matching TRBD2. CDR3 length: 15 residues. CDR1 is GTSNPN, CDR2 SVGIG, per germline (reference sequence). Trimming took 3 bases from V and 0 from J; bases not matched to a gene: 8. The CDR3 DNA reads TGTGCCTGGAGGGAATGGGGGGGAAACTCCTACGAGCAGTACTTC. Residues: CAWREWGGNSYEQYF.

V gene TRBV19 combines with J gene TRBJ1-6; D not certain. The CDR3 runs 13 residues. The V gene lost 4 bases and the J gene lost 13 bases, with 14 bases spanning the gap. CDR1 and CDR2 (germline): LNHDA, SQIVND (reference sequence). This CDR3 reads CASSREITSPLHF. In nucleotides, the CDR3 is TGTGCCAGTAGTAGGGAGATCACCTCCCCCCTCCACTTT.

V and J are TRBV30 and TRBJ1-1; 10 bases are a match to TRBD1. CDR1 and CDR2 from the germline V gene are GTSNPN and SVGIG (reference sequence). The CDR3 loop spans 15 amino acids. With V trimmed by 4 bases and J by 0 bases, 5 bases remained unmatched. The DNA for the CDR3 is TGTGCCTGGAAAGACAGGGGGCGGATGAACACTGAAGCTTTCTTT. This encodes CAWKDRGRMNTEAFF.

The chain joins TRBV6-5 to TRBJ2-3; tentatively, D is TRBD1 (5 bases). This CDR3 region has 15 residues. V was pared by 0 bases and J by 3 bases, with 10 bases between. Germline loops: CDR1 MNHEY, CDR2 SVGAGI. The CDR3 DNA follows: TGTGCCAGCAGTTACTCAGGGGTTCTAACAGATACGCAGTATTTT. This encodes CASSYSGVLTDTQYF.

The V call is TRBV9, the J call TRBJ1-6; D is unclear. The CDR3 contains 16 residues. Germline V CDR1 and CDR2: SGDLS, YYNGEE. V lost 0 bases to trimming and J lost 2 bases, with 9 bases between them. The CDR3 sequence: CASSVAGPTYNSPLHF. The CDR3 DNA sequence: TGTGCCAGCAGCGTAGCAGGCCCTACCTATAATTCACCCCTCCACTTT.

The V call is TRBV19, the J call TRBJ1-1; D not certain. The germline V gene has CDR1 LNHDA and CDR2 SQIVND (reference sequence). This CDR3 is built from 15 residues. Trimming stripped 0 bases from V and 4 bases from J, with 12 bases between. CDR3 protein: CASSIDRRPSTEAFF. The CDR3 DNA follows: TGTGCCAGTAGTATAGATAGGAGACCAAGCACTGAAGCTTTCTTT.

V and J are TRBV9 and TRBJ2-1; TRBD2 matches at 8 bases. Looked up from germline, CDR1 is SGDLS and CDR2 is YYNGEE. The CDR3 loop spans 15 amino acids. The trim removed 3 bases at V and 8 bases at J, leaving 10 bases unmatched. The CDR3 DNA follows: TGTGCCAGCAGCGGAAGACTAGCGCAACGCGATGAGCAGTTCTTC. Its protein product is CASSGRLAQRDEQFF.

The chain is built from TRBV19 and TRBJ1-2, with 7 bases matching TRBD1. CDR1 LNHDA and CDR2 SQIVND come from the germline V gene (reference sequence). Trimming at V came to 4 bases and at J to 3 bases, leaving 8 bases not matched to a gene. The CDR3 sequence is 15 residues long. CDR3 coding DNA: TGTGCCAGTAGTAAGCAACAGGGGAGAGACTATGGCTACACCTTC. Its translation: CASSKQQGRDYGYTF.

The chain couples TRBV28 to TRBJ1-5; D is unresolved. CDR1 MDHEN and CDR2 SYDVKM come from the germline V gene. The CDR3 has 14 residues. The germline V and J ends were trimmed by 6 bases and 5 bases, with 14 bases remaining between them. The CDR3 reads CASSPQVGDQPQHF. The CDR3 DNA reads as TGTGCCAGCAGCCCGCAGGTGGGCGATCAGCCCCAGCATTTT.

The chain is built from TRBV18 and TRBJ2-7, with TRBD1 as a possible D gene (6 bases). Germline CDR1 and CDR2: KGHSH and LQKENI. The V end lost 2 bases, the J end lost 0 bases, and 11 bases lay between the germline ends. There are 15 residues in the CDR3. CDR3 loop: CASSPGTTSSYEQYF. DNA for the CDR3: TGTGCCAGCTCACCAGGGACAACTAGCTCCTACGAGCAGTACTTC.

The CDR3 is CASSPGLAGGTDTQYF. CDR3 sequence (DNA): TGTGCCAGCAGTCCGGGACTAGCGGGGGGCACAGATACGCAGTATTTT. The rearrangement joins TRBV6-6 to TRBJ2-3; 14 bases are a match to TRBD2. This CDR3 comprises 16 residues. CDR1 MNHNY and CDR2 SVGAGI come from the germline V gene (reference sequence). V lost 5 bases, J lost 1 base, and 2 bases stayed unmatched.

The sample holds a few counts of this clone. The chain links TRBV5-6 to TRBJ2-2; 7 bases match TRBD1. CDR3 length: 15 residues. The J segment lost 4 bases and the V segment lost 2 bases, leaving 5 bases of the junction unmatched. The germline gives CDR1 SGHDT, CDR2 YYEEEE. The CDR3, as DNA: TGTGCCAGCAGCTTAGGACAGGCGGGCACCGGGGAGCTGTTTTTT. Protein product: CASSLGQAGTGELFF.

The chain employs TRBV4-1 and TRBJ2-3; no reliable D call. The CDR3 has 12 residues. Trimming removed 1 base from V and 5 bases from J, with 4 bases in between. Looked up from germline, CDR1 is MGHRA and CDR2 is YSYEKL. CDR3 in amino acids: CASSQGEDTQYF. As DNA, the CDR3 is TGCGCCAGCAGCCAAGGGGAAGATACGCAGTATTTT.

CDR3 region: CASSPSDTNYGYTF. For the CDR3, the DNA is TGTGCCAGCAGCCCCTCGGACACTAACTATGGCTACACCTTC. V and J are TRBV4-2 and TRBJ1-2; TRBD1 is a possible D gene (5 bases). CDR1 is LGHNA, CDR2 YNFKEQ, per germline. Between the trimmed V and J ends, which lost 4 bases and 0 bases, there was a span of 9 bases. CDR3 length: 14 amino acids.

This chain connects TRBV3-1 (or the pseudogene TRBV3-2) to TRBJ2-7; the match to TRBD1 covers 8 bases. This CDR3 spans 13 amino acids. J gave up 2 bases and V 4 bases, and 1 base lay outside the gene matches. Germline V lookup: CDR1 LGHDT, CDR2 YNNKEL (reference sequence). CDR3 DNA: TGTGCCAGCAGCCGGGACAGGACCTACGAGCAGTACTTC. Amino acids: CASSRDRTYEQYF.

CDR3 coding DNA: TGTGCCAGCAGCCACCCCGGGGGGGGGAACTATGGCTACACCTTC. This gives the protein CASSHPGGGNYGYTF. The chain recombines TRBV3-1 (or the pseudogene TRBV3-2) with TRBJ1-2; D perhaps matches TRBD1 (5 bases). The CDR3 is 15 amino acids. Germline CDR1 is LGHDT and CDR2 is YNNKEL (reference sequence). Trimming stripped 3 bases from V and 2 bases from J, with 13 bases between.

V usage is TRBV5-5 and J usage is TRBJ1-1; no clear D. Looked up from germline, CDR1 is SGHKS and CDR2 is YYEKEE (reference sequence). With 4 bases removed from V and 3 bases from J, the gap between germline ends came to 10 bases. CDR3 length equals 13 residues. CDR3 in amino acids: CASSAYRHTEAFF. CDR3 DNA: TGTGCCAGCAGCGCCTACCGCCACACTGAAGCTTTCTTT.

The rearrangement joins TRBV6-6 to TRBJ2-5; 9 positions agree with TRBD1. There are 14 residues in the CDR3. CDR1 is MNHNY and CDR2 is SVGAGI in the germline V gene (reference sequence). The V segment lost 4 bases and the J segment 4 bases; nucleotides outside the gene matches: 4. CDR3 sequence (DNA): TGTGCCAGCAGTTTACAGGGGGCTGGAGAGACCCAGTACTTC. Translating it yields CASSLQGAGETQYF.

The chain couples TRBV10-1 to TRBJ2-7; D call uncertain. The CDR3 contains 14 residues. Germline CDR1 and CDR2: WNHNN and SYGVQD (reference sequence). Trimming stripped 10 bases from V and 2 bases from J, with 18 bases between. The CDR3 nucleotides are TGCGCCACGCGCCCCGGGCCCGGCCCCTACGAGCAGTACTTC. It encodes CATRPGPGPYEQYF.

Comment on this clone: The junction and the germline gene differ at one end; a read error may be behind it. The chain combines TRBV6-1 with TRBJ1-2; D gene unclear. Germline CDR1 MNHNS, CDR2 SASEGT. The CDR3 length is 10 residues. CDR3 in DNA: TGTGCCAGCCGTGAAGGGGGCTACACCTTC. Translating gives CASREGGYTF.